Listed below are T cell receptor beta chains from one sample, sequenced in a study of blood T cell repertoires in COVID-19. The assay was immunoSEQ multiplex PCR, and TCRdb's table has in-frame clones only and misses some. Among 150,000 or so clones, about 90% were seen once, and the ten largest hold 0.45% to 0.65%. The specimen sequenced was peripheral blood. These receptor sequences come from a man aged 45 to 65 with acute or convalescent COVID-19. Each CDR3 is given without its conserved first and last residue.

TRBJ2-7 | TRBV4-1 | ASNRAKQY
TRBJ2-2 | TRBV10-3 | AITPGGAKIGGTGELF
TRBJ2-1 | TRBV5-1 | ASSLRLADKYNEQF
TRBJ2-7 | TRBV5-1 | ASSIGDRAYEQY
TRBJ2-7 | TRBV7-3 | ASSPGTGSYEQY
TRBJ2-1 | TRBV24-1 | ATSESSGRNEQF
TRBJ2-2 | TRBV11-2 | ASSSGRRNTGELF
TRBJ2-3 | TRBV3-1/TRBV3-2 | ASSQRDLGTDTQY
TRBJ2-7 | TRBV4-1 | ASSQDTGRGPYEQY
TRBJ2-1 | TRBV10-3 | AISVPRQGARNEQF
TRBJ2-4 | TRBV4-1 | ASSLGGQNIQY
TRBJ2-3 | TRBV27 | ASRTPGGNTQY
TRBJ2-2 | TRBV13 | ASSLGAGLMNTGELF
TRBJ1-2 | TRBV5-8 | ASNLYRGLDYT
TRBJ2-5 | TRBV15 | ATSMREAGVTQY
TRBJ1-1 | TRBV5-4 | ASSLARQGGMNTEAF
TRBJ1-1 | TRBV27 | ASSHDRGGVILRTMNTEAF
TRBJ1-6 | TRBV6-2/TRBV6-3 | ASSLQGPNSPLH
TRBJ2-3 | TRBV7-2 | ASSFKPMSGGYTDTQY
TRBJ2-3 | TRBV7-9 | ASSSRVDMRSTDTQY
TRBJ2-1 | TRBV29-1 | SASTSETYNEQF
TRBJ2-1 | TRBV5-1 | ASLPLAGGSHEQF
TRBJ1-2 | TRBV6-5 | ASRDSVSYGYT
TRBJ2-1 | TRBV7-9 | ASSLHYNEQF
TRBJ2-3 | TRBV7-7 | ASSLGVGGATDTQY
TRBJ1-1 | TRBV6-5 | ASSKTVYTEAF
TRBJ2-2 | TRBV18 | ASSPDLQTGGSGELF
TRBJ2-5 | TRBV5-1 | ASTTTAGGEETQY
TRBJ1-3 | TRBV3-1/TRBV3-2 | ASSQVENTIY
TRBJ2-2 | TRBV7-9 | ASTPLSMGKNTGELF
TRBJ1-2 | TRBV7-9 | ASSRSTGTEINYGYT
TRBJ2-3 | TRBV24-1 | ATSDSRLVLGTDTQY